This is a list of T cell receptor beta chains from one sample in a study of T cell repertoires in aging, cancer and after chemotherapy. TCRdb recomputed calls from the multiplex PCR reads with MiXCR, one row per CDR3 protein. The sample contains about 15,000 distinct CDR3 sequences, 45% to 50% of which appear only once. Sequencing used blood. The receptors come from a human donor in good health. The CDR3 runs from the conserved cysteine through the conserved F or W. Fields, in order: CDR3 DNA, CDR3 protein, V gene, J gene, clone size, D gene. A D gene is named only where the DNA matches it firmly. The listing skips clone size in some rows; elsewhere it reads once, few, many or a size class.

cdr3_nt: TGTGCCAGCAGCCGGGGAAGGGGGCGCGATGGAGGGGAGCTGTTTTTT
cdr3_aa: CASSRGRGRDGGELFF
v_call: TRBV27
j_call: TRBJ2-2
clone_size: NA
d_call: TRBD1

cdr3_nt: TGTGCCAGCCTTCTGGAGGGGACAGCATACTACGAGCAGTACTTC
cdr3_aa: CASLLEGTAYYEQYF
v_call: TRBV28
j_call: TRBJ2-7
clone_size: NA
d_call: NA

cdr3_nt: TGTGCCAGCAGCGGCGGGACAGGGGGCGCTTGGGAGACCCAGTACTTC
cdr3_aa: CASSGGTGGAWETQYF
v_call: TRBV6-1
j_call: TRBJ2-5
clone_size: NA
d_call: TRBD1

cdr3_nt: TGTGCCAGCAGCTTAGGGGGACTAGCGGTGTACAATGAGCAGTTCTTC
cdr3_aa: CASSLGGLAVYNEQFF
v_call: TRBV7-4
j_call: TRBJ2-1
clone_size: NA
d_call: TRBD2

cdr3_nt: TGCAGCGTTGGCGGAACGGCGACCTCCTACGAGCAGTACTTC
cdr3_aa: CSVGGTATSYEQYF
v_call: TRBV29-1
j_call: TRBJ2-7
clone_size: medium-sized
d_call: NA

cdr3_nt: TGTGCCAGCAGTTACTCGAGCGAGGGGGTTCAGCCCCAGCATTTT
cdr3_aa: CASSYSSEGVQPQHF
v_call: TRBV6-2/TRBV6-3
j_call: TRBJ1-5
clone_size: NA
d_call: NA

cdr3_nt: TGCAGCGTTCCGGGACAGGGGTCTTATTCCTACGAGCAGTACTTC
cdr3_aa: CSVPGQGSYSYEQYF
v_call: TRBV29-1
j_call: TRBJ2-7
clone_size: few
d_call: TRBD1

cdr3_nt: TGTGCCAGTAGTTCCCGCGAGCGGGAGATTCCAACCGGGGAGCTGTTTTTT
cdr3_aa: CASSSREREIPTGELFF
v_call: TRBV19
j_call: TRBJ2-2
clone_size: NA
d_call: TRBD2

cdr3_nt: TGTGCCAGCAGTCAGGGGCCCACCTACGAGCAGTACTTC
cdr3_aa: CASSQGPTYEQYF
v_call: TRBV6-5
j_call: TRBJ2-7
clone_size: NA
d_call: NA

cdr3_nt: TGTGCCAGCTCGTTCAGGGACACCGGGGAGCTGTTTTTT
cdr3_aa: CASSFRDTGELFF
v_call: TRBV18
j_call: TRBJ2-2
clone_size: once
d_call: NA

cdr3_nt: TGTGCCAGTAGTATAGGGGGGCAGGGGTGGACCGGGGAGCTGTTTTTT
cdr3_aa: CASSIGGQGWTGELFF
v_call: TRBV19
j_call: TRBJ2-2
clone_size: few
d_call: NA

cdr3_nt: TGTGCCAGCAGCTCCGGCAACACCGGGGAGCTGTTTTTT
cdr3_aa: CASSSGNTGELFF
v_call: TRBV7-6
j_call: TRBJ2-2
clone_size: few
d_call: NA

cdr3_nt: TGTGCCAGCAGTCGCTCTAATGAGCAGTTCTTC
cdr3_aa: CASSRSNEQFF
v_call: TRBV12-3/TRBV12-4
j_call: TRBJ2-1
clone_size: few
d_call: NA

cdr3_nt: TGTGCCAGCAGCAGAGGCGCAGATACGCAGTATTTT
cdr3_aa: CASSRGADTQYF
v_call: TRBV6-5
j_call: TRBJ2-3
clone_size: NA
d_call: NA

cdr3_nt: TGTGCCAGCAGCTCGAACAGGGGAACCTACGAGCAGTACTTC
cdr3_aa: CASSSNRGTYEQYF
v_call: TRBV7-9
j_call: TRBJ2-7
clone_size: NA
d_call: TRBD1

cdr3_nt: TGTGCCAGCTCACCAAACAGGGGAGGCGACTATGGCTACACCTTC
cdr3_aa: CASSPNRGGDYGYTF
v_call: TRBV18
j_call: TRBJ1-2
clone_size: NA
d_call: TRBD1

cdr3_nt: TGTGCCAGCTCGCTCCCCGGGGCAGATACGCAGTATTTT
cdr3_aa: CASSLPGADTQYF
v_call: TRBV18
j_call: TRBJ2-3
clone_size: NA
d_call: NA

cdr3_nt: TGTGCCAGCAGCGGCTGGGGGGAGCAGTACTTC
cdr3_aa: CASSGWGEQYF
v_call: TRBV12-3/TRBV12-4
j_call: TRBJ2-7
clone_size: once
d_call: NA

cdr3_nt: TGTGCCAGCAGTTCCCGGAGCGGGGGGAACCCCTACGAGCAGTACTTC
cdr3_aa: CASSSRSGGNPYEQYF
v_call: TRBV27
j_call: TRBJ2-7
clone_size: NA
d_call: TRBD2

cdr3_nt: TGTGCCAGCAGCTCCTTAAAGAGGGCCTACGAGCAGTACTTC
cdr3_aa: CASSSLKRAYEQYF
v_call: TRBV13
j_call: TRBJ2-7
clone_size: NA
d_call: NA

cdr3_nt: TGTGCCAACAGTTACTCAACGGACTACGAGCAGTACTTC
cdr3_aa: CANSYSTDYEQYF
v_call: TRBV6-6
j_call: TRBJ2-7
clone_size: NA
d_call: NA

cdr3_nt: TGTGCCACCCAACTCGGAAGGACAGACGGTTACGAGCAGTACTTC
cdr3_aa: CATQLGRTDGYEQYF
v_call: TRBV27
j_call: TRBJ2-7
clone_size: NA
d_call: NA

cdr3_nt: TGTGCCACTTCTAGAGGGAGGGCCGGGGAGCTGTTTTTT
cdr3_aa: CATSRGRAGELFF
v_call: TRBV6-6
j_call: TRBJ2-2
clone_size: NA
d_call: TRBD2

cdr3_nt: TGTGCCAGCAGTCCCAACACCTACGAGCAGTACTTC
cdr3_aa: CASSPNTYEQYF
v_call: TRBV27
j_call: TRBJ2-7
clone_size: NA
d_call: NA

cdr3_nt: TGCAGCGTTTTAAGCGGGAGGGCGAGTGGGGAGCAGTTCTTC
cdr3_aa: CSVLSGRASGEQFF
v_call: TRBV29-1
j_call: TRBJ2-1
clone_size: few
d_call: TRBD2

cdr3_nt: TGTGCCAGCAGCCCGCTTGAGGCGCAGTACTTC
cdr3_aa: CASSPLEAQYF
v_call: TRBV7-9
j_call: TRBJ2-7
clone_size: NA
d_call: NA

cdr3_nt: TGTGCCAGTACTGTGCTCGAGGGGAATCAGCCCCAGCATTTT
cdr3_aa: CASTVLEGNQPQHF
v_call: TRBV19
j_call: TRBJ1-5
clone_size: few
d_call: NA